This is a list of T cell receptor beta chains from one sample in a study of response to subunit inactivated influenza vaccine. TCRdb ran MiXCR on the RT-PCR reads and lists one entry per CDR3 protein. The sample consists of about half a million distinct CDR3 sequences, approximately 11% of them appearing once. The source was PBMCs from blood, collected roughly 6 weeks after vaccination. These TCRs come from a man aged 50-60 years who received an inactivated influenza vaccine. CDR3s include the opening cysteine and the closing phenylalanine or tryptophan. The D gene is left open where the match is weak. Part of the rows lack a size; the others show once, few, many or a class for expanded clones.

V: TRBV28; D: .; size: few; J: TRBJ2-3; CDR3: CASTTPWDWPTDTQYF; DNA: TGTGCCAGCACCACACCTTGGGACTGGCCGACAGATACGCAGTATTTT
V: TRBV4-2; D: .; size: few; J: TRBJ2-3; CDR3: CASSQDRMGEDTQYF; DNA: TGTGCCAGCAGCCAAGACCGGATGGGTGAGGATACGCAGTATTTT
V: TRBV5-1; D: .; size: few; J: TRBJ2-5; CDR3: CASSSGPKETQYF; DNA: TGCGCCAGCAGCTCCGGACCGAAAGAGACCCAGTACTTC
V: TRBV4-3; D: TRBD1; size: many; J: TRBJ1-2; CDR3: CASSQALGQVLRGYTF; DNA: TGCGCCAGCAGCCAAGCTCTGGGACAGGTTTTGCGTGGCTACACCTTC
V: TRBV20-1; D: .; size: few; J: TRBJ2-1; CDR3: CSAQTGDYSYNEQFF; DNA: TGCAGTGCTCAAACTGGCGACTACTCCTACAATGAGCAGTTCTTC
V: TRBV3-1; D: .; size: .; J: TRBJ1-2; CDR3: CASSQAQGYGYTF; DNA: TGTGCCAGCAGCCAGGCTCAGGGGTATGGCTACACCTTC
V: TRBV7-2; D: .; size: few; J: TRBJ1-6; CDR3: CASSYDTANSPLHF; DNA: TGTGCCAGCAGCTATGACACGGCCAATTCACCCCTCCACTTT
V: TRBV28; D: .; size: .; J: TRBJ2-1; CDR3: CASSLIGGLNEQFF; DNA: TGTGCCAGCAGTTTAATTGGGGGGCTCAATGAGCAGTTCTTC
V: TRBV15; D: .; size: .; J: TRBJ2-2; CDR3: CATSREILGRVGRLNTGELFF; DNA: TGTGCCACCAGCAGAGAAATTTTGGGCAGGGTAGGACGACTGAACACCGGGGAGCTGTTTTTT
V: TRBV28; D: .; size: many; J: TRBJ2-5; CDR3: CASSFGAETQYF; DNA: TGTGCCAGCAGTTTTGGGGCGGAGACCCAGTACTTC
V: TRBV5-5; D: TRBD2; size: .; J: TRBJ2-6; CDR3: CASSLVAGASSGANVLTF; DNA: TGTGCCAGCAGCTTGGTAGCGGGGGCCAGCTCTGGGGCCAACGTCCTGACTTTC
V: TRBV7-9; D: .; size: few; J: TRBJ1-2; CDR3: CASSSRTATGGYTF; DNA: TGTGCCAGCAGCTCTAGGACGGCGACGGGTGGCTACACCTTC
V: TRBV28; D: .; size: many; J: TRBJ2-3; CDR3: CASSLSALSGVTQYF; DNA: TGTGCCAGCAGTTTATCGGCCCTATCGGGGGTTACGCAGTATTTT
V: TRBV7-9; D: .; size: many; J: TRBJ1-1; CDR3: CASSLARGVTEAFF; DNA: TGTGCCAGCAGCTTAGCCAGGGGAGTTACTGAAGCTTTCTTT
V: TRBV29-1; D: .; size: few; J: TRBJ2-1; CDR3: CSVDHQGGPVQFF; DNA: TGCAGCGTTGACCACCAGGGGGGGCCCGTCCAGTTCTTC
V: TRBV6-5; D: .; size: .; J: TRBJ1-4; CDR3: CASSNGGVGEKLFF; DNA: TGTGCCAGCAGTAACGGCGGTGTTGGGGAAAAACTGTTTTTT
V: TRBV10-3; D: TRBD1; size: .; J: TRBJ2-2; CDR3: CAISGPGQGVTGELFF; DNA: TGTGCCATCAGTGGCCCGGGACAGGGGGTCACCGGGGAGCTGTTTTTT
V: TRBV29-1; D: .; size: .; J: TRBJ2-1; CDR3: CSVEPKQGYSYNEQFF; DNA: TGCAGCGTTGAGCCGAAACAGGGATACTCCTACAATGAGCAGTTCTTC
V: TRBV4-2; D: .; size: many; J: TRBJ2-3; CDR3: CASSQGASMARTDTQYF; DNA: TGTGCCAGCAGCCAAGGGGCCTCGATGGCTCGCACAGATACGCAGTATTTT
V: TRBV5-1; D: TRBD2; size: .; J: TRBJ2-5; CDR3: CASSLDLSSGRTWGETQYF; DNA: TGCGCCAGCAGCTTGGATTTATCTAGCGGGAGAACCTGGGGGGAGACCCAGTACTTC
V: TRBV12-3/TRBV12-4; D: .; size: few; J: TRBJ2-1; CDR3: CASRTPTQAPNEQFF; DNA: TGTGCCAGCAGGACCCCCACGCAAGCGCCGAATGAGCAGTTCTTC
V: TRBV12-3/TRBV12-4; D: .; size: .; J: TRBJ1-5; CDR3: CASTESLGQPQHF; DNA: TGTGCCAGCACTGAATCTCTCGGGCAGCCCCAGCATTTT
V: TRBV6-1; D: .; size: .; J: TRBJ2-5; CDR3: CATRFLETQYF; DNA: TGTGCCACTCGGTTCCTTGAGACCCAGTACTTC
V: TRBV7-9; D: TRBD2; size: .; J: TRBJ2-1; CDR3: CASSYNPRTSVYNEQFF; DNA: TGTGCCAGCAGCTACAACCCACGGACTAGCGTCTACAATGAGCAGTTCTTC
V: TRBV29-1; D: TRBD1; size: many; J: TRBJ2-6; CDR3: CSVVEGQWGGASSGANVLTF; DNA: TGCAGCGTTGTAGAGGGACAGTGGGGCGGAGCCAGCTCTGGGGCCAACGTCCTGACTTTC